The 6 T cell receptor beta chains given below trace back to one sample, sequenced in a study of blood T cell repertoires in COVID-19. Generated by immunoSEQ multiplex PCR, the TCRdb table keeps only in-frame clones and is missing some. The sample has under 300,000 clones, roughly 87% seen once; the top ten hold over 6%. Sequences were obtained from PBMCs or T cells enriched from blood (not recorded which). Source of these receptors: a woman aged 25-40 years with acute COVID-19.

This chain links TRBV9 with TRBJ2-7; 11 bases are shared with TRBD2. The germline CDR1 and CDR2 sequences are SGDLS and YYNGEE. J lost 5 bases, V lost 4 bases, and 8 bases had no gene match. This CDR3 is built from 15 residues. The CDR3 spells CASSLSGRGRNEQYF. The DNA of the CDR3 is TGTGCCAGCAGCCTTAGCGGGAGGGGGAGAAACGAGCAGTACTTC.

The gene calls are TRBV4-3 and TRBJ2-3; D ambiguous. Trimming left V 0 bases short and J 1 base short, with 8 bases between. The CDR3 length is 15 residues. The V gene's germline CDR1 is LGHNA and CDR2 YSLEER. The chain's CDR3 is CASSQDRQGTDTQYF. The CDR3 DNA sequence: TGCGCCAGCAGCCAAGATCGGCAGGGCACAGATACGCAGTATTTT.

The genes are TRBV3-1 (or the pseudogene TRBV3-2) and TRBJ2-3, with 8 bases identical to TRBD2. Germline CDR1 is LGHDT and CDR2 is YNNKEL (reference sequence). CDR3 length: 21 amino acids. V shed 0 bases and J 4 bases; nucleotides not matched to a gene: 21. CDR3 loop: CASSQEKGHTGLGSWADTQYF. The DNA of the CDR3 is TGTGCCAGCAGCCAAGAGAAGGGTCATACGGGACTAGGGTCTTGGGCAGATACGCAGTATTTT.

V is TRBV9 and J is TRBJ2-3, with TRBD2 matching over 13 bases. The CDR3 is 15 residues long. Germline V gene lookup returns CDR1 SGDLS and CDR2 YYNGEE. The junction had 3 bases not matched to a gene; V was cut back by 2 bases and J by 6 bases. The CDR3 nucleotides read TGTGCCAGCAGCGTTGGACTAGCGGGAGTGGATACGCAGTATTTT. It encodes CASSVGLAGVDTQYF.

The CDR3 is CAIGTATSGGETQYF. The DNA of the CDR3 is TGTGCCATCGGGACAGCAACTAGCGGGGGAGAGACCCAGTACTTC. The genes are TRBV24-1 and TRBJ2-5; TRBD2 matches at 11 bases. CDR3 length: 15 residues. Germline CDR1 KGHDR, CDR2 SFDVKD. J was trimmed by 4 bases and V by 11 bases; bases with no gene match: 11.

The chain employs TRBV19 and TRBJ1-5, with 10 nucleotides matching TRBD1. CDR3 length: 19 amino acids. The germline V gene has CDR1 LNHDA and CDR2 SQIVND (reference sequence). The J segment lost 2 bases and the V segment lost 3 bases, leaving 13 bases of the junction unmatched. The CDR3 sequence: CASSIGTGVGWYGNQPQHF. The CDR3 DNA follows: TGTGCCAGTAGTATTGGGACAGGGGTGGGCTGGTACGGCAATCAGCCCCAGCATTTT.